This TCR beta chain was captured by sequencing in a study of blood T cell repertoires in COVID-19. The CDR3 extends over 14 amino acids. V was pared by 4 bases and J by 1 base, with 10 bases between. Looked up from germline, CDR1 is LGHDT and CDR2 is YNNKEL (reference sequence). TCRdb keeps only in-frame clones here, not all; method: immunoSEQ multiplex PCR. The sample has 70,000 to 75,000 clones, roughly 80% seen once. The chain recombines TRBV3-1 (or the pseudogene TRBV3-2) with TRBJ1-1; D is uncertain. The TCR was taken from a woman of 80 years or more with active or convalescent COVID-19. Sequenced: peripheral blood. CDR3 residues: CASSLQTKNTEAFF. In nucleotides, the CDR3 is TGTGCCAGCAGCCTACAGACTAAGAACACTGAAGCTTTCTTT.